This TCR beta chain stems from a study of OX40 agonist ivuxolimab in advanced cancers. For the study at large: Ivuxolimab, an antibody that agonizes OX40 (CD134), was administered to the patients.

CDR1 and CDR2 from the germline V gene are WSHSY and SAAADI. This CDR3 contains 19 residues. V shed 6 bases and J 2 bases; nucleotides not matched to a gene: 22. A note on this clone: Its antigen is undetermined.

This table comes from immunoSEQ multiplex PCR, and its TCRdb copy is limited to in-frame clones, with some not included. The data hold fewer than 20,000 clones, with approximately 78% observed a single time. Whole-study findings and limits: Among the lowest levels of clonal expansion were found in partial responders at 0.1-3.0 mg/kg.

Sequences were derived from CD4+ or CD8+ T cells sorted from blood, sampled in a trial of the OX40 agonist ivuxolimab. The gene calls are TRBV10-2 and TRBJ2-7; the match to TRBD1 covers 7 bases. The TCR comes from an adult with an advanced solid tumor such as melanoma, head and neck, liver or kidney cancer. Here the CDR3 DNA reads TGCGCCAGCAGACCGATAAATAAAGACAGGGCCGTCCGCACCTACGAGCAGTACTTC. Its translation: CASRPINKDRAVRTYEQYF.